This TCR beta chain is from a study of shared clonotypes between healthy human individuals. Study results and caveats: Sorted-subset sequencing, rarefaction showed, was incomplete despite large depth. Among non-shared clonotypes, generation probabilities were lower than among those shared by all four donors.

TCRdb keeps only in-frame clones here, not all; method: immunoSEQ multiplex PCR. The sample includes approximately 940,000 clones, approximately 76% of them seen just once. The V end was cut by 8 bases, the J end by 1 base, with 9 bases between. CDR3 size: 13 residues. CDR1 and CDR2 from the germline V gene are SGHTA and FQGNSA. Concerning this clone itself: Its antigen is unidentified.

The source is a man younger than 30 in good health. This rearrangement joins TRBV7-2 to TRBJ1-5, with D hard to call. Sequences were obtained from memory CD4+ T cells sorted from blood. As for subset: CD45RA-negative fraction. CDR3 DNA sequence: TGTGCCAGCGCCGCTGGGAGCAATCAGCCCCAGCATTTT. This gives the protein CASAAGSNQPQHF.